This TCR beta chain is from a study of technical replicates of blood from a handful of donors. CDR1 and CDR2 from the germline V gene are SGHVS and FQNEAQ. The CDR3 runs 18 residues. With V trimmed by 1 base and J by 3 bases, 5 bases remained unmatched. Measured with immunoSEQ multiplex PCR; TCRdb has only the in-frame clones, and not every one. The table includes under 15,000 clones, about 76% detected once. The sample comprised PBMCs. The origin of this receptor is a human donor in good health. The genes are TRBV7-8 and TRBJ2-3; the match to TRBD2 covers 15 bases. The CDR3: CASSLGTSGRAMTDTQYF. The CDR3 DNA follows: TGTGCCAGCAGCTTAGGGACTAGCGGGAGGGCCATGACAGATACGCAGTATTTT.